This T cell receptor beta chain was recorded in a study of CD8 T cells in ankylosing spondylitis. Study-level results: What seemed typical of ankylosing spondylitis blood was a TCR beta motif built from several highly homologous variants.

The CDR3 sequence is 14 residues long. V lost 1 base, J lost 6 bases, and 10 bases lay in between. This clonotype has ten or more counts. The antigen is not known. MiXCR was run by TCRdb on the 5' RACE reads, yielding one entry per CDR3 protein. This table has under 150,000 distinct CDR3 sequences, more than 15% appearing once. The sequenced sample consisted of blood, either unsorted or a sorted T cell fraction (not recorded which). The V call is TRBV12-3 or TRBV12-4, the J call TRBJ1-5; D is ambiguous. This receptor was obtained from a male donor with ankylosing spondylitis. The CDR3 protein is CASSLEGSRQPQHF. In DNA form, the CDR3 reads TGTGCCAGCAGTTTAGAAGGGAGCCGTCAGCCCCAGCATTTT.